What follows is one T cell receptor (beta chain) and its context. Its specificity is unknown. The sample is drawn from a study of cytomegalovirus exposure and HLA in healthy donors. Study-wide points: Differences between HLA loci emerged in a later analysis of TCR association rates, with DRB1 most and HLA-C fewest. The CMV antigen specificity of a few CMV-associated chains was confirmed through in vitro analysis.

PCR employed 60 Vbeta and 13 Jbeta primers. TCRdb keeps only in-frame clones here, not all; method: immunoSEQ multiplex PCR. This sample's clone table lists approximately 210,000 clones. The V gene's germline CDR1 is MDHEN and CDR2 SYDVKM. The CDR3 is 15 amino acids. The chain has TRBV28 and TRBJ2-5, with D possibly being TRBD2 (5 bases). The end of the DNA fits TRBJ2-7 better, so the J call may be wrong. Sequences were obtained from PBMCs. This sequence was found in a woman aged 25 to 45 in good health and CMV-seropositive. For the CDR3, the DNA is TGTGCCAGCACTCCCTATGGGTCCGGGATCTACGAGCAGTACTTC. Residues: CASTPYGSGIYEQYF.